Shown below are 31 T cell receptor beta chains from a single sample sequenced in a study of blood T cell repertoires in COVID-19. The method was immunoSEQ multiplex PCR; TCRdb's version includes in-frame clones alone and lacks a portion of them. The sample shows approximately 210,000 clones, roughly 84% of them seen only once. Sequencing used peripheral blood. The receptors were sampled from a human donor in a cohort sampled during active COVID-19.

This chain uses TRBV15 with TRBJ1-3; tentative D call: TRBD1 (6 bases). Trimming stripped 3 bases from V and 3 bases from J, with 12 bases between. CDR1 is LNHNV, CDR2 YYDKDF, per germline (reference sequence). This CDR3 region has 15 residues. CDR3 protein: CATSRSPDSGNTIYF. Here the CDR3 DNA reads TGTGCCACCAGCAGGAGTCCGGACAGTGGAAACACCATATATTTT.

The rearrangement links TRBV29-1 to TRBJ2-5, with a weak D call TRBD2 (6 bases). Deletions cut 8 bases from V and 4 bases from J, with 26 bases between. The CDR3 extends over 16 amino acids. CDR1 SQVTM and CDR2 ANQGSEA come from the germline V gene. The CDR3 nucleotides are TGCAGCTCTGGGCGAGGGGCCGGGAGTTATCCAGAGACCCAGTACTTC. Amino acid sequence: CSSGRGAGSYPETQYF.

The gene calls are TRBV13 and TRBJ1-4; D is perhaps TRBD1 (6 bases). The CDR3 is 15 residues long. V shed 4 bases and J shed 7 bases, with 16 bases lying between them. CDR1 and CDR2 from the germline V gene are PRHDT and FYEKMQ (reference sequence). The CDR3 reads CASSSMDRTSEKLFF. DNA of the CDR3: TGTGCCAGCAGCTCCATGGACAGAACATCTGAAAAACTGTTTTTT.

The chain recombines TRBV10-3 with TRBJ1-1, with D possibly TRBD1 on 5 matching bases. This CDR3 contains 13 residues. The germline CDR1 and CDR2 sequences are ENHRY and SYGVKD. The V end lost 7 bases, the J end lost 2 bases, and 11 bases lay between the germline ends. The CDR3 loop is CAITRQTNTEAFF. As DNA, the CDR3 is TGTGCCATCACGCGACAGACCAACACTGAAGCTTTCTTT.

This chain uses TRBV7-9 with TRBJ2-2; D possibly corresponds to TRBD1 (6 bases). The CDR3 has 15 amino acids. V lost 5 bases to trimming and J lost 1 base, with 11 bases between them. Germline CDR1 and CDR2: SEHNR and FQNEAQ (reference sequence). The CDR3, as DNA: TGTGCCAGCAGCCCTCGACAGGTGAACACCGGGGAGCTGTTTTTT. The encoded protein is CASSPRQVNTGELFF.

This clone was observed once. V and J are TRBV7-2 and TRBJ2-1, with TRBD2 matching over 8 bases. Germline V gene data show CDR1 as SGHTA and CDR2 as FQGNSA. V gave up 3 bases and J gave up 0 bases; unmatched junction bases: 7. CDR3 length: 17 amino acids. The CDR3 reads CASSFNPAGASYNEQFF. CDR3 coding DNA: TGTGCCAGCAGCTTTAACCCAGCGGGGGCCTCCTACAATGAGCAGTTCTTC.

This clone was found a few times. The chain couples TRBV7-2 to TRBJ1-5; D gene ambiguous. The CDR3 covers 13 residues. With 3 bases removed from V and 2 bases from J, the gap between germline ends came to 5 bases. Germline V gene data show CDR1 as SGHTA and CDR2 as FQGNSA. The CDR3, as DNA: TGTGCCAGCAGCTTGAGGGGCAATCAGCCCCAGCATTTT. As protein: CASSLRGNQPQHF.

This rearrangement joins TRBV5-1 to TRBJ2-1; D perhaps matches TRBD1 (5 bases). Germline loops: CDR1 SGHRS, CDR2 YFSETQ. This CDR3 is built from 14 residues. The ends were cut back, 4 bases at V and 5 bases at J, with 13 bases in the middle. The CDR3 nucleotides read TGCGCCAGCAGCAGACCCGCAGGGAACAATGAGCAGTTCTTC. Encoded protein: CASSRPAGNNEQFF.

V and J are TRBV29-1 and TRBJ2-5, with no clear D. V lost 4 bases, J lost 4 bases, and 16 bases lay in between. CDR3 length equals 14 residues. Germline values: CDR1 SQVTM, CDR2 ANQGSEA. The CDR3 DNA sequence: TGCAGCGTTGTGGTACAAATAATTGGAGAGACCCAGTACTTC. This translates into CSVVVQIIGETQYF.

This chain links TRBV29-1 with TRBJ1-2, with TRBD1 identical over 10 bases. This CDR3 has 13 amino acids. Germline-derived CDR1 and CDR2 are SQVTM and ANQGSEA. The J segment lost 4 bases and the V segment lost 3 bases, leaving 2 bases of the junction unmatched. The CDR3 coding sequence is TGCAGCGTTGACGGGGACAGGGGCTATGGCTACACCTTC. It encodes CSVDGDRGYGYTF.

In the case of this clone: This sample also contains other DNA sequences that code for the same CDR3. V usage is TRBV5-4 and J usage is TRBJ2-3; D is perhaps TRBD2 (5 bases). Deletions cut 0 bases from V and 3 bases from J, with 5 bases between. The CDR3 is made up of 13 amino acids. Germline CDR1 SGHNT, CDR2 YYREEE (reference sequence). For the CDR3, the DNA is TGTGCCAGCAGCTTGGGCGGGACAGATACGCAGTATTTT. It specifies CASSLGGTDTQYF.

In its sample, this clone was seen a few times. This rearrangement joins TRBV6-5 to TRBJ1-4; D gene uncertain. This CDR3 spans 12 amino acids. Germline V gene lookup returns CDR1 MNHEY and CDR2 SVGAGI. Trimming took 9 bases from V and 7 from J, leaving 12 bases between them. This CDR3 is CARVENSEKLFF. The CDR3 DNA reads as TGTGCCAGAGTGGAGAACTCTGAAAAACTGTTTTTT.

CDR3 nucleotide sequence: TGTGCCAGCAGCCAGATCCCTGGACAGAGCGAAGCTTTCTTT. Translating it yields CASSQIPGQSEAFF. J is TRBJ1-1 and V is TRBV3-1 (or the pseudogene TRBV3-2), with D maybe TRBD1 (6 bases). CDR3 length: 14 amino acids. V shed 3 bases and J shed 8 bases, with 16 bases lying between them. The germline CDR1 and CDR2 sequences are LGHDT and YNNKEL (reference sequence).

The chain has TRBV27 and TRBJ1-1; perhaps TRBD1 as D (5 bases). This CDR3 region has 16 residues. Trimming stripped 7 bases from V and 6 bases from J, with 24 bases between. The germline CDR1 and CDR2 sequences are MNHEY and SMNVEV (reference sequence). In nucleotides, the CDR3 is TGTGCCAGCACCCCCCTCGGACGGGGGATAGGGGCTGAAGCTTTCTTT. Encoded protein: CASTPLGRGIGAEAFF.

The chain joins TRBV6-5 to TRBJ2-2, with TRBD1 matching 10 bases. Germline trimming cut 7 bases from V and 8 bases from J; bases unmatched to any gene: 7. CDR1 and CDR2 from the germline V gene are MNHEY and SVGAGI. This CDR3 comprises 14 residues. The CDR3 reads CASKGQGGPGELFF. For the CDR3, the DNA is TGTGCCAGCAAAGGACAGGGGGGTCCTGGGGAGCTGTTTTTT.

CDR3 protein: CASNTGLGLYEQYF. In nucleotides, the CDR3 is TGTGCCAGCAACACGGGACTAGGCCTCTACGAGCAGTACTTC. The chain is built from TRBV11-2 and TRBJ2-7; 8 bases agree with TRBD2. The CDR3 runs 14 residues. After removal of 7 bases from V and 3 bases from J, the junction contained 8 bases not matched to a gene. CDR1 is SGHAT and CDR2 is FQNNGV in the germline V gene.

The V and J genes are TRBV4-1 and TRBJ2-7; D gene ambiguous. CDR3 length: 14 amino acids. Trimming pared 4 bases from V and 0 bases from J, leaving 10 bases between. Germline V CDR1 and CDR2: MGHRA, YSYEKL. The CDR3 is CASSRARSSYEQYF. The DNA for the CDR3 is TGCGCCAGCAGCCGAGCTAGAAGCTCCTACGAGCAGTACTTC.

The rearrangement uses TRBV6-5 and TRBJ2-2; maybe TRBD2 (6 bases). This CDR3 region has 11 residues. The V end was cut by 7 bases, the J end by 7 bases, with 7 bases between. Germline assignment: CDR1 MNHEY and CDR2 SVGAGI. In DNA, the CDR3 is TGTGCCAGCAAGGGACTCGGGGAGCTGTTTTTT. It yields the protein CASKGLGELFF.

The chain recombines TRBV3-1 (or the pseudogene TRBV3-2) with TRBJ1-3, with no clear D. Germline V gives CDR1 LGHDT, CDR2 YNNKEL (reference sequence). This CDR3 is built from 14 residues. Trimming cost V 4 bases and J 4 bases, with 11 bases left between them. CDR3 DNA sequence: TGTGCCAGCAGCCCCCAGTATTCCGGAAACACCATATATTTT. Translating it yields CASSPQYSGNTIYF.

This chain joins TRBV11-2 and TRBJ2-1; weak D call: TRBD2 (7 bases). This CDR3 comprises 17 residues. V lost 5 bases, J lost 9 bases, and 26 bases lay in between. Germline V lookup: CDR1 SGHAT, CDR2 FQNNGV. This CDR3 is CASSPPLTGGRGGEQFF. CDR3 DNA sequence: TGTGCCAGCAGCCCCCCCCTCACTGGCGGGAGAGGGGGTGAGCAGTTCTTC.

The chain joins TRBV29-1 to TRBJ1-2; 8 bases are shared with TRBD1. CDR1 SQVTM and CDR2 ANQGSEA come from the germline V gene. The CDR3 consists of 14 residues. V trimming: 6 bases; J trimming: 5 bases; junction bases outside the gene matches: 11. The CDR3 loop is CSVTTGTGSYGYTF. CDR3 coding DNA: TGCAGCGTAACGACCGGGACAGGATCTTATGGCTACACCTTC. Complete variable domain (other parts from reference TRBV29-1 and TRBJ1-2): SAVISQKPSRDICQRGTSLTIQCQVDSQVTMMFWYRQQPGQSLTLIATANQGSEATYESGFVIDKFPISRPNLTFSTLTVSNMSPEDSSIYLCSVTTGTGSYGYTFGSGTRLTVV.

This chain joins TRBV7-2 and TRBJ2-4; possible D gene TRBD1, 5 bases. Germline V CDR1 and CDR2: SGHTA, FQGNSA. Trimming removed 0 bases at V and 6 bases at J, with 12 bases between. There are 15 residues in the CDR3. The CDR3 protein is CASSLAQGIANIQYF. The CDR3 bases are TGTGCCAGCAGCTTAGCCCAGGGTATCGCAAACATTCAGTACTTC.

The CDR3 region has the DNA TGTGCCAGCAACCTTCGGGAGGGCAATGAGCAGTTCTTC. Translation: CASNLREGNEQFF. This sequence joins TRBV6-5 and TRBJ2-1; 8 bases map to TRBD2. The CDR3 covers 13 residues. V was pared by 7 bases and J by 6 bases, with 5 bases of the junction left unmatched. Germline V gene sequence: CDR1 MNHEY, CDR2 SVGAGI.

V usage is TRBV28 and J usage is TRBJ2-7, with TRBD2 identical over 14 bases. This CDR3 is 16 amino acids long. Germline-derived CDR1 and CDR2 are MDHEN and SYDVKM. The V and J ends lost 6 bases and 4 bases, in that order; junction bases with no gene match: 8. CDR3 DNA sequence: TGTGCCAGCAGCCGGGGACTAGCGGGAGCGGAGTACGAGCAGTACTTC. This gives the protein CASSRGLAGAEYEQYF.

This sequence joins TRBV2 and TRBJ1-2; unclear D gene. Trimming stripped 5 bases from V and 6 bases from J, with 10 bases between. This CDR3 has 12 residues. Per the germline V gene, CDR1 is SNHLY and CDR2 is FYNNEI. CDR3 DNA sequence: TGTGCCAGCAGTCCCAACGGGGATGGCTACACCTTC. It codes for CASSPNGDGYTF.

The chain has TRBV28 and TRBJ1-1; 7 bases fit TRBD1. V shed 6 bases, J shed 10 bases, and the junction held 8 bases outside the gene matches. Germline V gives CDR1 MDHEN, CDR2 SYDVKM. The CDR3 spans 12 residues. The CDR3 loop reads CASSLRQGRAFF. The CDR3 DNA sequence: TGTGCCAGCAGCCTGAGACAGGGAAGAGCTTTCTTT.

This chain uses TRBV9 with TRBJ2-3, with a tentative D call TRBD2 (6 bases). The CDR3 consists of 15 residues. V was shortened by 4 bases and J by 1 base, with 13 bases between the two germline ends. Germline lookup yields CDR1 SGDLS and CDR2 YYNGEE. This CDR3 is CASSRTRGGTDTQYF. CDR3 nucleotides: TGTGCCAGCAGCAGGACGCGGGGTGGCACAGATACGCAGTATTTT.

The chain recombines TRBV28 with TRBJ2-1; a weak D match, TRBD2 (5 bases). The CDR3 extends over 15 amino acids. The V gene's germline CDR1 is MDHEN and CDR2 SYDVKM. The V end lost 4 bases, the J end lost 15 bases, and 25 bases lay between the germline ends. The CDR3 DNA reads as TGTGCCAGCAGTTCCCCCCAAACCCGGGATCAGCCACGGTTCTTC. This codes for CASSSPQTRDQPRFF.

The chain employs TRBV9 and TRBJ2-5; 8 bases agree with TRBD2. V was clipped by 0 bases and J by 2 bases; unmatched bases: 6. The germline CDR1 and CDR2 sequences are SGDLS and YYNGEE. The CDR3 length is 16 residues. CDR3 amino acids: CASSVGGGYTQETQYF. CDR3 in DNA: TGTGCCAGCAGCGTAGGCGGGGGGTATACACAAGAGACCCAGTACTTC.

The chain uses TRBV6-5 and TRBJ2-3; 12 bases are a match to TRBD1. The CDR3 runs to 15 residues. V lost 6 bases to trimming and J lost 0 bases; unmatched junction nucleotides: 1. Germline loops: CDR1 MNHEY, CDR2 SVGAGI. CDR3 nucleotide sequence: TGTGCCAGCAGGGGACAGGGGGCGAGCACAGATACGCAGTATTTT. It encodes CASRGQGASTDTQYF.

The V call is TRBV29-1, the J call TRBJ2-5; 7 bases are shared with TRBD1. The V gene end was trimmed by 6 bases and the J gene end by 1 base; junction bases not matched to a gene: 5. This CDR3 has 13 residues. Germline CDR1 reads SQVTM; CDR2 reads ANQGSEA. The DNA for the CDR3 is TGCAGCGTCCCAGGGACAGCCCAAGAGACCCAGTACTTC. Its translation: CSVPGTAQETQYF.